This T cell receptor beta chain was identified in a study of cytotoxic CD8 clonotypes in ibrutinib-treated CLL. Study-level information: By median roughly 74 months, 12 had progressed and about 15 stayed remitted; responses had been 2 complete and some 24 partial.

Genomic DNA for TCR beta libraries, 1.5 to 2 micrograms, came from cryopreserved PBMCs. Repertoires were generated with immunoSEQ multiplex PCR, while TCRdb's copy carries only in-frame clones and drops some. This sample has tens of thousands of clones, with around 68% found just once. The table lists this clone with a few counts. The material sequenced was PBMCs, taken after 12 months of ibrutinib treatment. The TCR comes from a human donor with chronic lymphocytic leukemia.

The CDR3 DNA is TGTGCCAGCAGTCCCGGGGTGCAGGGAAGATCGAGATACACCTTC. The encoded protein is CASSPGVQGRSRYTF. This chain joins TRBV7-9 and TRBJ1-2, with a tentative D call TRBD1 (5 bases). The CDR3 is made up of 15 amino acids. V dropped 6 bases and J dropped 11 bases, with 25 bases sitting between them. CDR1 is SEHNR, CDR2 FQNEAQ, per germline (reference sequence).